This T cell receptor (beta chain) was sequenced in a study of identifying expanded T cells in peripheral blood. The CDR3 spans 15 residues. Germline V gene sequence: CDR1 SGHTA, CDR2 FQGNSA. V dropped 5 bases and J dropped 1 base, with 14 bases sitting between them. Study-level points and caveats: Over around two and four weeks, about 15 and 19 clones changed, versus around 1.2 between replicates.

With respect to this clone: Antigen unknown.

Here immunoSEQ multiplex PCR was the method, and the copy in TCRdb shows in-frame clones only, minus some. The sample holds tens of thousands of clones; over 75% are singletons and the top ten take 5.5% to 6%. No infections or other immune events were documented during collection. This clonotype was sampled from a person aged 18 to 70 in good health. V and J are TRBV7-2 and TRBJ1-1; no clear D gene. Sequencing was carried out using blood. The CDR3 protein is CASSRTGRANTEAFF. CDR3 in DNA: TGTGCCAGCAGCCGAACTGGACGGGCGAACACTGAAGCTTTCTTT.